This record covers a single T cell receptor beta chain. The data were taken from a study of blood T cell repertoires in COVID-19. Study-wide context: Samples representing acute and convalescent COVID-19 were sourced from the United States, Italy and Spain. PBMCs, B-cell-depleted T cells, or T cells provided the cDNA or gDNA that made up the material.

As processed by the authors: Amplification from reference gene primers served as the basis for estimated nucleated cell counts. Here immunoSEQ multiplex PCR was the method, and the copy in TCRdb shows in-frame clones only, minus some. V, J and clone size reflect that table, while D and trimming were determined from the DNA. The sample yields nearly 30,000 clones, more than 75% seen once. The source is a woman in her seventies with acute or convalescent COVID-19. The sequenced sample was peripheral blood.

In nucleotides, the CDR3 is TGTGCCAGCAGCGCGACAGGGTCGAGTGGTCAGCCCCAGCATTTT. It specifies CASSATGSSGQPQHF. The rearrangement links TRBV9 to TRBJ1-5; 7 positions match TRBD1. Trimming took 3 bases from V and 6 from J; bases not matched to a gene: 9. CDR1 and CDR2 (germline): SGDLS, YYNGEE. The CDR3 contains 15 residues.